The rows below give T cell receptor beta chains drawn from one sample of a study of beta chain features in type 1 diabetes. The assay was immunoSEQ multiplex PCR, and TCRdb's table has in-frame clones only and misses some. The sample includes 55,000 to 85,000 clones, nearly 50% of them seen just once. Sequencing used central memory CD4+ T cells from blood. Receptor source: a man under 40 with type 1 diabetes. Each CDR3 is given with its conserved first and last residue. Fields, in order: CDR3 length, J gene, V gene, CDR3 protein.

13 TRBJ2-7 TRBV30 CASTGLGAYEQYF
16 TRBJ2-6 TRBV30 CAWSVKAASGANVLTF
13 TRBJ2-7 TRBV29-1 CSVLVAGSYEQYF
12 TRBJ1-1 TRBV2 CASSQTGFEAFF
13 TRBJ1-1 TRBV30 CAWSRTENTEAFF
17 TRBJ2-5 TRBV7-2 CASSLAPRLAGGETQYF
13 TRBJ1-1 TRBV2 CASSTGSNTEAFF
13 TRBJ2-5 TRBV19 CATKGSGEETQYF
18 TRBJ2-5 TRBV5-4 CASSSRQGPNLPQETQYF
12 TRBJ2-4 TRBV27 CAREGAKNIQYF
14 TRBJ2-3 TRBV7-9 CASSLAGGHDTQYF
14 TRBJ2-5 TRBV7-9 CASSPDRGQETQYF
15 TRBJ1-5 TRBV2 CASNTGKNYNQPQHF
14 TRBJ2-7 TRBV7-9 CASSLAAGFYEQYF
16 TRBJ2-7 TRBV27 CASSLRGDRGTYEQYF
16 TRBJ1-2 TRBV6-5 CASSSPREGDGHGYTF
14 TRBJ1-2 TRBV10-2 CASSDYDILYGYTF
13 TRBJ1-1 TRBV7-2 CASSSDRVAEAFF
16 TRBJ2-3 TRBV7-9 CASSLGSVLSTDTQYF
14 TRBJ2-7 TRBV6-6 CASSSPGSSYEQYF
17 TRBJ1-5 TRBV15 CATSREGGRGAGWPQHF
15 TRBJ2-2 TRBV5-8 CASRQRVRGTGELFF
12 TRBJ2-7 TRBV4-1 CASSHDSYEQYF
15 TRBJ2-1 TRBV11-2 CASSLSLAGVNEQFF
8 TRBJ2-3 TRBV9 CASSARYF
14 TRBJ2-7 TRBV30 CAWSLGYGDREQYF
13 TRBJ1-2 TRBV10-1 CASSEEGFYGYTF
15 TRBJ2-7 TRBV4-2 CASRSQLAGEYEQYF
14 TRBJ2-1 TRBV5-1 CASSLGADYNEQFF
17 TRBJ2-3 TRBV7-9 CASSLAYRDRVTDTQYF
14 TRBJ1-1 TRBV5-1 CASSSTGGVTEAFF